Here is one TCR beta chain with its context. V was pared by 1 base and J by 3 bases, with 3 bases between. The CDR3 length is 12 residues. Germline V gene data show CDR1 as SEHNR and CDR2 as FQNEAQ (reference sequence). These data originate in a study of control samples from healthy donors and cancer patients. Profiling relied on immunoSEQ multiplex PCR, and the TCRdb table lists in-frame clones only, not all of them. Counted here are 150,000 to 200,000 clones, 70% to 90% occurring once; the ten biggest clones make up about 1.7%. This receptor was taken from a man aged 18-30 years in good health. V gene TRBV7-9 combines with J gene TRBJ1-1; no clear D gene. Sequencing input: blood. The CDR3: CASSLVDTEAFF. CDR3 sequence (DNA): TGTGCCAGCAGCTTAGTCGACACTGAAGCTTTCTTT.